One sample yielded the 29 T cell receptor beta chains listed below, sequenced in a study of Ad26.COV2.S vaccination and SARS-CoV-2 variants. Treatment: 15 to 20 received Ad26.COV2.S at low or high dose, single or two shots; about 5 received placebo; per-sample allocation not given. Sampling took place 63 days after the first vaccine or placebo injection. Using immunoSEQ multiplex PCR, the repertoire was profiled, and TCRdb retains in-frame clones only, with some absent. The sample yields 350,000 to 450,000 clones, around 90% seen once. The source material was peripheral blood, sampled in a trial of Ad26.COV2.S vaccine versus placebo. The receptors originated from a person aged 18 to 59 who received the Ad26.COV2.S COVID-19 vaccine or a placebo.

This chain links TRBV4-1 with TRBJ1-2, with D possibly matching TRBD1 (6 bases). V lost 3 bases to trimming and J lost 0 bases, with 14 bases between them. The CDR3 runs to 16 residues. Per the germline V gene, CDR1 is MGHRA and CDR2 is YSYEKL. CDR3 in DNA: TGCGCCAGCAGCCACACAACAGGGATAACTAACTATGGCTACACCTTC. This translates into CASSHTTGITNYGYTF.

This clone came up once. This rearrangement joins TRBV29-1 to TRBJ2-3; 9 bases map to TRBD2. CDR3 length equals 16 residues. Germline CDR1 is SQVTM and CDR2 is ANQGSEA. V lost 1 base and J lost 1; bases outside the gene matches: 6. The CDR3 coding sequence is TGCAGCGTTGAAGGTGGACGGACTAGCGGCACAGATACGCAGTATTTT. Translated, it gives CSVEGGRTSGTDTQYF.

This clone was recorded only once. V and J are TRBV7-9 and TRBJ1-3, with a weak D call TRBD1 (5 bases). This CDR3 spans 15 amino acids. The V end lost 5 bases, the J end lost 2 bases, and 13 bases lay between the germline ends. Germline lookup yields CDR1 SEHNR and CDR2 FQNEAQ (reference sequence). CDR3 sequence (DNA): TGTGCCAGCAGCCCAGCGTGGGGCCCTGGAAACACCATATATTTT. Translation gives CASSPAWGPGNTIYF. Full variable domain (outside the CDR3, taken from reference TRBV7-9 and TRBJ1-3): DTGVSQNPRHKITKRGQNVTFRCDPISEHNRLYWYRQTLGQGPEFLTYFQNEAQLEKSRLLSDRFSAERPKGSFSTLEIQRTEQGDSAMYLCASSPAWGPGNTIYFGEGSWLTVV.

The CDR3 sequence: CASSVTGTPGSGANVLTF. In nucleotides, the CDR3 is TGCGCCAGCAGCGTAACAGGGACCCCTGGGTCTGGGGCCAACGTCCTGACTTTC. The genes are TRBV5-1 and TRBJ2-6; D possibly corresponds to TRBD1 (6 bases). The germline V gene encodes CDR1 SGHRS and CDR2 YFSETQ. The V and J ends lost 4 bases and 1 base respectively, with 18 bases between them. CDR3 size: 18 residues.

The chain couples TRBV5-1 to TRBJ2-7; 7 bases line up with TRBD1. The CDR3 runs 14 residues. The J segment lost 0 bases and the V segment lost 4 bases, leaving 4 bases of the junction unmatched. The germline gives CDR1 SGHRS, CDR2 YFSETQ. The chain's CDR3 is CASSMGTASYEQYF. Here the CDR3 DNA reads TGCGCCAGCAGCATGGGGACAGCCTCCTACGAGCAGTACTTC.

CDR3: CASSLISPYNSPLHF. CDR3 nucleotide sequence: TGTGCCAGCAGCTTAATATCCCCGTATAATTCACCCCTCCACTTT. The chain joins TRBV13 to TRBJ1-6; no firm D call. This CDR3 has 15 amino acids. V lost 2 bases to trimming and J lost 4 bases, with 9 bases between them. CDR1 is PRHDT and CDR2 is FYEKMQ in the germline V gene (reference sequence).

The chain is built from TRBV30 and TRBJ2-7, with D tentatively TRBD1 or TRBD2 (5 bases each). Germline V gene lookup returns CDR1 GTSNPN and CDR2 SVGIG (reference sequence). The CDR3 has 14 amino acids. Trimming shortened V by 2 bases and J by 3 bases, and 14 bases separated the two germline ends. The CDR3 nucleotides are TGTGCCTGGAGTTTGGGGGATCGGGACTACGAGCAGTACTTC. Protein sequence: CAWSLGDRDYEQYF.

The CDR3 DNA reads TGTGCCAGCAGCTTCCAGACGACTAGCACAGATACGCAGTATTTT. It translates to CASSFQTTSTDTQYF. This rearrangement joins TRBV5-5 to TRBJ2-3; no firm D call. The CDR3 contains 15 residues. The germline gives CDR1 SGHKS, CDR2 YYEKEE (reference sequence). V lost 2 bases and J lost 0, with 10 bases in between.

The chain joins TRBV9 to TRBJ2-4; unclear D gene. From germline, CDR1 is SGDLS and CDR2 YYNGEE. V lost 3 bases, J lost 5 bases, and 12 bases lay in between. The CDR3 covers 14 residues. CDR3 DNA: TGTGCCAGCAGCGACGGGCCCGGGCAAAACATTCAGTACTTC. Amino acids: CASSDGPGQNIQYF.

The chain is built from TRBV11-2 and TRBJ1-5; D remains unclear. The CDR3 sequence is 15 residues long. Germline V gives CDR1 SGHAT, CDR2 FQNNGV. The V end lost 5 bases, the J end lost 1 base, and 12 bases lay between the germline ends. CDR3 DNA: TGTGCCAGCAGCCCAGACGGGCGAAGCAATCAGCCCCAGCATTTT. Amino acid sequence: CASSPDGRSNQPQHF.

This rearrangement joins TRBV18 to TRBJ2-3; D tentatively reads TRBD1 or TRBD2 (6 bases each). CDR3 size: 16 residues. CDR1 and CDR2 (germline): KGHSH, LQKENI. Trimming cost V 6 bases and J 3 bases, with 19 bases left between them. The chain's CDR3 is CASSQSPGAETDTQYF. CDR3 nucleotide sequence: TGTGCCAGCTCCCAAAGTCCGGGGGCAGAGACAGATACGCAGTATTTT.

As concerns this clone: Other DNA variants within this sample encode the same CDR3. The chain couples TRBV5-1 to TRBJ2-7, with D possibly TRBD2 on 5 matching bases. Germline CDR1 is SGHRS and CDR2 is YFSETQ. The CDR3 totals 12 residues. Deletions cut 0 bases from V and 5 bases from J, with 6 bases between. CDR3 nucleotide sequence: TGCGCCAGCAGCTTGGCGGGGAACGAGCAGTACTTC. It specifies CASSLAGNEQYF.

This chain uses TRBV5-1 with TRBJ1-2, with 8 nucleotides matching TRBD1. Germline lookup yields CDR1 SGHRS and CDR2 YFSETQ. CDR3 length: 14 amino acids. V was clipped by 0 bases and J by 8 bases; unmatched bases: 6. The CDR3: CASSLDGQGQGYTF. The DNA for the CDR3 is TGCGCCAGCAGCTTGGACGGACAGGGTCAAGGCTACACCTTC.

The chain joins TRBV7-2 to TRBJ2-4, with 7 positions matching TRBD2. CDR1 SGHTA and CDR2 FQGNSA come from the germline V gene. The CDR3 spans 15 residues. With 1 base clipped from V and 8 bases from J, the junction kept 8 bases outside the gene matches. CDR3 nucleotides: TGTGCCAGCAGCTTAGACTCTGGCGGGGGATACATTCAGTACTTC. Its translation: CASSLDSGGGYIQYF.

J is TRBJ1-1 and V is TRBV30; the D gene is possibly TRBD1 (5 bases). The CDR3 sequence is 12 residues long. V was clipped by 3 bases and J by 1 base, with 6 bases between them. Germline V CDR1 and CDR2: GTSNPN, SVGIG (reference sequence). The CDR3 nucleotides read TGTGCCTGGAGAGACAGGAACACTGAAGCTTTCTTT. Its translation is CAWRDRNTEAFF.

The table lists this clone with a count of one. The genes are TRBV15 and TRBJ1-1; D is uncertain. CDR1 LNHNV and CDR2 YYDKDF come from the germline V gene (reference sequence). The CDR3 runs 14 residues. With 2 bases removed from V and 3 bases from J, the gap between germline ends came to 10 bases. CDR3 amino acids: CATSRPYGHTEAFF. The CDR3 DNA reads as TGTGCCACCAGCAGACCGTATGGGCACACTGAAGCTTTCTTT.

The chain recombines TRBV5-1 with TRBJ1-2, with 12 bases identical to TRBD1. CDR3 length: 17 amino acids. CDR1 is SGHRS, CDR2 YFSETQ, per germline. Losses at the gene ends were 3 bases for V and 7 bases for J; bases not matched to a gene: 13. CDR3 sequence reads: CASSSPSSGQGAGGYTF. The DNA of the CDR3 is TGCGCCAGCAGCTCCCCTTCTTCGGGACAGGGGGCGGGTGGCTACACCTTC.

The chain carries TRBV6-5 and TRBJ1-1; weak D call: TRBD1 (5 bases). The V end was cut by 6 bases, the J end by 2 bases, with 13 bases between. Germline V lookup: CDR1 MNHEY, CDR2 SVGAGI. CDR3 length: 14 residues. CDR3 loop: CASSLTEINTEAFF. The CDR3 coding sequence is TGTGCCAGCAGCCTGACAGAAATAAACACTGAAGCTTTCTTT.

CDR3 DNA sequence: TGTGCCAGCAGCCAAGTTGCGGAATTCCATGGCTACACCTTC. This gives the protein CASSQVAEFHGYTF. This chain uses TRBV3-1 (or the pseudogene TRBV3-2) with TRBJ1-2, with D hard to call. Trimming took off 1 base at V and 6 bases at J, with 12 bases between the two ends. CDR1 LGHDT and CDR2 YNNKEL come from the germline V gene (reference sequence). The CDR3 runs to 14 residues.

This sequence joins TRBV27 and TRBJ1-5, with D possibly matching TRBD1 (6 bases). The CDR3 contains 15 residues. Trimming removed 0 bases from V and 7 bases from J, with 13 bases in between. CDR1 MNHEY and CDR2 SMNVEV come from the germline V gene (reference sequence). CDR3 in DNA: TGTGCCAGCAGTTTATCGATAGGGGGACGCCAGCCCCAGCATTTT. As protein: CASSLSIGGRQPQHF.

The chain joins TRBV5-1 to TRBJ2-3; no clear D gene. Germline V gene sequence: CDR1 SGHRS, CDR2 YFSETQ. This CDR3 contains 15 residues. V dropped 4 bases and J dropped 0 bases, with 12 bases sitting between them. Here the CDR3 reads CASSTTPASTDTQYF. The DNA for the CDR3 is TGCGCCAGCAGCACGACTCCCGCGAGCACAGATACGCAGTATTTT.

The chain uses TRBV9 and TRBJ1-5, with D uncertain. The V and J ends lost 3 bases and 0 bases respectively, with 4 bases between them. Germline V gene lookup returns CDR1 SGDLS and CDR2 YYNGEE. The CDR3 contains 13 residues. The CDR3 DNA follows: TGTGCCAGCAGCGCTGATAGCAATCAGCCCCAGCATTTT. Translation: CASSADSNQPQHF.

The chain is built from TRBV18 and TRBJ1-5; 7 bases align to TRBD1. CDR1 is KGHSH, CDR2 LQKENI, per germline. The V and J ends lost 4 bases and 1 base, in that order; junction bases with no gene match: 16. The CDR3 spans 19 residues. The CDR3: CASSLWDSGGWASNQPQHF. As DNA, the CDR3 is TGTGCCAGCTCACTATGGGACAGCGGGGGTTGGGCGAGCAATCAGCCCCAGCATTTT.

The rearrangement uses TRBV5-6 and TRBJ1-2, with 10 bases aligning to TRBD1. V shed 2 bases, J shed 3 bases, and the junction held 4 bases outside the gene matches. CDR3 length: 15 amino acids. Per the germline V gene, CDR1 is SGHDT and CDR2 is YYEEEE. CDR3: CASSLGTGVHYGYTF. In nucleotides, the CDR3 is TGTGCCAGCAGCTTAGGGACAGGGGTTCACTATGGCTACACCTTC.

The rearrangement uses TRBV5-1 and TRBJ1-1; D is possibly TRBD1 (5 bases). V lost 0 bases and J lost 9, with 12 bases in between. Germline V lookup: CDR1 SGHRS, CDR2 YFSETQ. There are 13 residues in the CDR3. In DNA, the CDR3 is TGCGCCAGCAGCTTGGTAGACAGTTCTCAAGCTTTCTTT. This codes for CASSLVDSSQAFF.

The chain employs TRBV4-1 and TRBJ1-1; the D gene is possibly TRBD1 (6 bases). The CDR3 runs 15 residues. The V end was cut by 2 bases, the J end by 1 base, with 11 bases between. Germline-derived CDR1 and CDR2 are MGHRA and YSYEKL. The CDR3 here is CASSQTSRGNTEAFF. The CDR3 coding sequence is TGCGCCAGCAGCCAAACCTCCAGGGGGAACACTGAAGCTTTCTTT.

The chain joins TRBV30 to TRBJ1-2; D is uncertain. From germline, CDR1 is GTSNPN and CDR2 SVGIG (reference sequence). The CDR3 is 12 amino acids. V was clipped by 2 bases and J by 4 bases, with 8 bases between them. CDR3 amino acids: CAWSPQSYGYTF. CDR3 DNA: TGTGCCTGGAGTCCCCAATCCTATGGCTACACCTTC.

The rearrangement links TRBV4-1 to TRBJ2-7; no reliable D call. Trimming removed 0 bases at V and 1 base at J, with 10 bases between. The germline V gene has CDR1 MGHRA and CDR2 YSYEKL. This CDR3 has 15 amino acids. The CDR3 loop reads CASSQESIGSYEQYF. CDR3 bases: TGCGCCAGCAGCCAAGAAAGTATAGGGTCCTACGAGCAGTACTTC.

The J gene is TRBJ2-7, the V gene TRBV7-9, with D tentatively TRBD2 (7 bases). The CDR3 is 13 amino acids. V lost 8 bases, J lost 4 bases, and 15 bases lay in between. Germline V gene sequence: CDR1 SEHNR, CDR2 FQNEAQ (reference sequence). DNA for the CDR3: TGTGCCAGCGTAAAGGGGGGGACGTACGAGCAGTACTTC. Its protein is CASVKGGTYEQYF.